These 30 T cell receptor beta chains originate from one sample sequenced in a study of vaccination and CD4 T cells after COVID-19. These TCRs' antigens remain unknown. The Oncomine TCR Beta short-read assay was what sequenced the DNA obtained from cultured CD4+ T cells. TCRdb re-analysed the PCR reads in MiXCR, keeping a single row per CDR3 protein. Of under 25,000 distinct CDR3 sequences in the sample, approximately 26% were seen once. Treatment denoted: approximately nine-day PBMC culture with coronavirus spike peptide pools or control peptides (ViraFEST assay). The sequenced sample consisted of cultured CD4+ T cells from blood. These receptor sequences come from a human donor with COVID-19.

The chain carries TRBV29-1 and TRBJ1-2; 9 bases match TRBD1. J was trimmed by 1 base and V by 4 bases; bases with no gene match: 4. Germline CDR1 is SQVTM and CDR2 is ANQGSEA. The CDR3 is 14 residues long. This CDR3 reads CSVVRDRDNYGYTF. The CDR3 coding sequence is TGCAGCGTTGTTAGGGACAGGGATAACTATGGCTACACCTTC.

This clonotype has more than one count but fewer than ten. The rearrangement links TRBV20-1 to TRBJ2-1; D not certain. Trimming stripped 6 bases from V and 6 bases from J, with 21 bases between. The length of the CDR3 is 15 residues. Germline V gene lookup returns CDR1 DFQATT and CDR2 SNEGSKA (reference sequence). CDR3 DNA: TGCAGTGCCTACTCGCCCGGTTCGTTCGGCAATGAGCAGTTCTTC. Translation gives CSAYSPGSFGNEQFF.

The V gene is TRBV6-1, the J gene TRBJ1-2; 8 bases map to TRBD1. Germline lookup yields CDR1 MNHNS and CDR2 SASEGT. Germline trimming cut 5 bases from V and 0 bases from J; bases unmatched to any gene: 2. The CDR3 is made up of 14 amino acids. CDR3 region: CASSIQGANYGYTF. CDR3 nucleotide sequence: TGTGCCAGCAGTATACAGGGGGCTAACTATGGCTACACCTTC.

This clonotype was seen only a few times. The chain links TRBV27 to TRBJ1-5; 8 nucleotides match TRBD1. The germline V gene has CDR1 MNHEY and CDR2 SMNVEV (reference sequence). The CDR3 is 18 residues long. V lost 5 bases, J lost 7 bases, and 19 bases stayed unmatched. The CDR3 sequence is CASSRLAIPQGGGQPQHF. DNA of the CDR3: TGTGCCAGCAGTCGCCTAGCTATCCCACAGGGGGGCGGGCAGCCCCAGCATTTT.

The genes are TRBV7-9 and TRBJ1-6, with TRBD1 identical over 8 bases. V lost 5 bases to trimming and J lost 13 bases; unmatched junction nucleotides: 13. There are 15 residues in the CDR3. Germline values: CDR1 SEHNR, CDR2 FQNEAQ (reference sequence). The CDR3 DNA reads TGTGCCAGCAGCCAAGGGACAGGCCTTGTTGGGCCCCTCCACTTT. It yields the protein CASSQGTGLVGPLHF. The variable domain in full, with the rest retrieved from reference TRBV7-9 and TRBJ1-6, is DTGVSQNPRHKITKRGQNVTFRCDPISEHNRLYWYRQTLGQGPEFLTYFQNEAQLEKSRLLSDRFSAERPKGSFSTLEIQRTEQGDSAMYLCASSQGTGLVGPLHFGNGTRLTVT.

The chain combines TRBV7-9 with TRBJ1-1; no firm D call. V lost 6 bases, J lost 0 bases, and 11 bases lay in between. Germline CDR1 SEHNR, CDR2 FQNEAQ (reference sequence). This CDR3 has 14 amino acids. The DNA for the CDR3 is TGTGCCAGCAGTCCGCCGATACTGAACACTGAAGCTTTCTTT. It is translated as CASSPPILNTEAFF.

The V gene is TRBV7-9, the J gene TRBJ1-2; no definite D call. CDR3 length: 15 residues. Germline assignment: CDR1 SEHNR and CDR2 FQNEAQ (reference sequence). Trimming took off 1 base at V and 3 bases at J, with 12 bases between the two ends. CDR3 region: CASSLDGDADYGYTF. The CDR3 bases are TGTGCCAGCAGCTTAGATGGGGATGCGGACTATGGCTACACCTTC.

This clonotype was counted only a few times. V gene TRBV5-4 combines with J gene TRBJ1-6; D gene uncertain. This CDR3 has 14 residues. Germline V gives CDR1 SGHNT, CDR2 YYREEE (reference sequence). V gave up 0 bases and J gave up 8 bases, with 9 bases separating them. CDR3 sequence (DNA): TGTGCCAGCAGCTTGGATGTCGCCCATTCACCCCTCCACTTT. It yields the protein CASSLDVAHSPLHF.

The chain combines TRBV12-3 or TRBV12-4 with TRBJ2-1; 9 nucleotides agree with TRBD1. The CDR3 sequence is 14 residues long. The V and J ends lost 6 bases and 5 bases, in that order; junction bases with no gene match: 5. As DNA, the CDR3 is TGTGCCAGCAGCCGGGACAGGGTTGACAATGAGCAGTTCTTC. Its translation: CASSRDRVDNEQFF.

The CDR3 DNA follows: TGTGCCAGCAGCCTAAGTCGTAGCACAGATACGCAGTATTTT. Its translation: CASSLSRSTDTQYF. The rearrangement joins TRBV11-3 to TRBJ2-3; D unresolved. Germline loops: CDR1 SGHNT, CDR2 YENEEA. V was pared by 5 bases and J by 0 bases, with 9 bases between. CDR3 length equals 14 residues.

This clonotype was recorded once. J is TRBJ2-7 and V is TRBV19; 8 nucleotides align to TRBD1. With 5 bases clipped from V and 6 bases from J, the junction kept 6 bases outside the gene matches. Per germline, CDR1 LNHDA and CDR2 SQIVND (reference sequence). The CDR3 runs to 13 residues. The CDR3 is CASSEQGVGEQYF. CDR3 bases: TGTGCCAGTAGTGAACAGGGGGTCGGCGAGCAGTACTTC.

This sequence joins TRBV6-5 and TRBJ2-3; D gene uncertain. V was cut by 2 bases and J by 2 bases, with 5 bases left in between. Per the germline V gene, CDR1 is MNHEY and CDR2 is SVGAGI. The CDR3 length is 13 residues. CDR3 nucleotide sequence: TGTGCCAGCAGTTACCTAGACACAGATACGCAGTATTTT. It encodes CASSYLDTDTQYF.

V gene TRBV20-1 combines with J gene TRBJ2-7; 8 nucleotides agree with TRBD2. The CDR3 totals 15 residues. Trimming removed 1 base from V and 2 bases from J; junction bases left unmatched: 7. From germline, CDR1 is DFQATT and CDR2 SNEGSKA (reference sequence). This CDR3 reads CSARVTGGGTYEQYF. Written as DNA, the CDR3 is TGCAGTGCTAGAGTAACGGGGGGGGGCACCTACGAGCAGTACTTC.

The V and J genes are TRBV6-2 or TRBV6-3 and TRBJ1-1, with 7 bases identical to TRBD1. This CDR3 comprises 13 residues. Germline-derived CDR1 and CDR2 are MNHEY and SVGEGT. The V and J ends lost 5 bases and 6 bases, in that order; junction bases with no gene match: 6. The CDR3: CASSVQGLPEAFF. The CDR3 DNA follows: TGTGCCAGCAGTGTACAGGGGTTGCCTGAAGCTTTCTTT.

This clonotype was seen a handful of times. The V call is TRBV7-2, the J call TRBJ1-1; D remains unclear. V was shortened by 5 bases and J by 1 base, with 11 bases between the two germline ends. CDR1 is SGHTA and CDR2 is FQGNSA in the germline V gene. This CDR3 is built from 14 residues. CDR3 residues: CASSLPHKNTEAFF. The CDR3 DNA reads as TGTGCCAGCAGCCTCCCTCACAAGAACACTGAAGCTTTCTTT.

The chain couples TRBV19 to TRBJ2-2; D not certain. Germline V gives CDR1 LNHDA, CDR2 SQIVND (reference sequence). The CDR3 consists of 14 residues. Trimming shortened V by 6 bases and J by 3 bases, and 11 bases separated the two germline ends. The CDR3 bases are TGTGCCAGTAGGGTGGAGAGGTACACCGGGGAGCTGTTTTTT. Amino acids: CASRVERYTGELFF. The full variable domain, with the rest looked up from reference TRBV19 and TRBJ2-2, is DGGITQSPKYLFRKEGQNVTLSCEQNLNHDAMYWYRQDPGQGLRLIYYSQIVNDFQKGDIAEGYSVSREKKESFPLTVTSAQKNPTAFYLCASRVERYTGELFFGEGSRLTVL.

V usage is TRBV12-2 and J usage is TRBJ2-3; the D call in the table, TRBD1, was not verified against the DNA. TRBV12-2 is a pseudogene segment. CDR3 length: 15 residues. In DNA form, the CDR3 reads TGTGCAAGTCGCTTAAAGTGGGGCTTCACAGATACGCAGTATTTT. Translation: CASRLKWGFTDTQYF.

This clonotype was recorded once. This chain joins TRBV11-3 and TRBJ1-6, with unresolved D. CDR3 length: 18 amino acids. The germline gives CDR1 SGHNT, CDR2 YENEEA. Trimming removed 1 base from V and 0 bases from J, with 13 bases in between. The CDR3 is CASSLGGSTRSYNSPLHF. In nucleotides, the CDR3 is TGTGCCAGCAGCTTAGGAGGTTCCACACGCTCCTATAATTCACCCCTCCACTTT.

This clonotype was counted a single time. The chain is built from TRBV18 and TRBJ1-4; D is unresolved. The CDR3 is 13 residues long. The germline gives CDR1 KGHSH, CDR2 LQKENI. V lost 2 bases and J lost 13, with 14 bases in between. Here the CDR3 DNA reads TGTGCCAGCTCACCAACCTCAGGTTTCCCACTGTTTTTT. Its translation: CASSPTSGFPLFF.

The rearrangement links TRBV20-1 to TRBJ1-1, with 9 bases matching TRBD1. Per the germline V gene, CDR1 is DFQATT and CDR2 is SNEGSKA (reference sequence). This CDR3 spans 14 amino acids. Trimming cost V 2 bases and J 0 bases; bases outside gene matches: 1. The CDR3 reads CSARTGGLNTEAFF. CDR3 sequence (DNA): TGCAGTGCTAGAACAGGGGGCTTGAACACTGAAGCTTTCTTT.

This clonotype qualifies as medium-sized. The J gene is TRBJ1-2, the V gene TRBV7-8; D unclear. The CDR3 runs 14 residues. Between the trimmed V and J ends, which lost 5 bases and 3 bases, there was a span of 13 bases. The germline CDR1 and CDR2 sequences are SGHVS and FQNEAQ. CDR3 loop: CASSPGPGYYGYTF. CDR3 in DNA: TGTGCCAGCAGCCCCGGCCCCGGCTACTATGGCTACACCTTC.

The rearrangement joins TRBV5-1 to TRBJ2-1; TRBD1 agrees at 10 bases. After removal of 4 bases from V and 8 bases from J, the junction contained 9 bases not matched to a gene. The CDR3 has 15 amino acids. The V gene's germline CDR1 is SGHRS and CDR2 YFSETQ. The CDR3 nucleotides are TGCGCCAGCAGCCTAGGGACAGGGGTGGGGGATGAGCAGTTCTTC. Translated, it gives CASSLGTGVGDEQFF.

V is TRBV5-6 and J is TRBJ2-2; D gene ambiguous. Between the trimmed V and J ends, which lost 0 bases and 6 bases, there was a span of 3 bases. This CDR3 has 12 residues. CDR1 and CDR2 from the germline V gene are SGHDT and YYEEEE. The CDR3 spells CASSLVPGELFF. The CDR3, as DNA: TGTGCCAGCAGCTTGGTTCCCGGGGAGCTGTTTTTT.

The chain carries TRBV30 and TRBJ1-1, with 7 bases matching TRBD1. Germline lookup yields CDR1 GTSNPN and CDR2 SVGIG (reference sequence). With 1 base clipped from V and 3 bases from J, the junction kept 2 bases outside the gene matches. The length of the CDR3 is 13 residues. CDR3 sequence (DNA): TGTGCCTGGAGTGACAGGGGAGACACTGAAGCTTTCTTT. This encodes CAWSDRGDTEAFF.

This clonotype has more than one count but fewer than ten. The chain has TRBV4-1 and TRBJ1-6; unclear D gene. Germline-derived CDR1 and CDR2 are MGHRA and YSYEKL. The CDR3 extends over 16 amino acids. V dropped 0 bases and J dropped 9 bases, with 15 bases sitting between them. The CDR3 reads CASSQDWGLGGSPLHF. CDR3 DNA sequence: TGCGCCAGCAGCCAAGATTGGGGATTGGGAGGTTCACCCCTCCACTTT.

This clonotype was observed a handful of times. The V gene is TRBV7-6, the J gene TRBJ2-7; D is perhaps TRBD2 (6 bases). CDR1 is SGHVS, CDR2 FNYEAQ, per germline. The CDR3 runs 14 residues. Trimming took off 1 base at V and 2 bases at J, with 9 bases between the two ends. The CDR3 region has the DNA TGTGCCAGCAGCTTAGGGGGGGAAGCCTACGAGCAGTACTTC. As protein: CASSLGGEAYEQYF. Filled out from reference TRBV7-6 and TRBJ2-7, the complete variable domain reads GAGVSQSPRYKVTKRGQDVALRCDPISGHVSLYWYRQALGQGPEFLTYFNYEAQQDKSGLPNDRFSAERPEGSISTLTIQRTEQRDSAMYRCASSLGGEAYEQYFGPGTRLTVT.

The J gene is TRBJ1-1, the V gene TRBV3-1; TRBD1 is a possible D gene (5 bases). The germline CDR1 and CDR2 sequences are LGHDT and YNNKEL (reference sequence). This CDR3 region has 13 residues. V gave up 1 base and J gave up 10 bases, with 13 bases separating them. CDR3 region: CASSQGAGYIAFF. In nucleotides, the CDR3 is TGTGCCAGCAGCCAAGGTGCAGGGTACATAGCTTTCTTT.

This sequence joins TRBV5-6 and TRBJ1-1; D gene ambiguous. The CDR3 contains 13 residues. The V end lost 4 bases, the J end lost 2 bases, and 9 bases lay between the germline ends. Germline V gives CDR1 SGHDT, CDR2 YYEEEE. The CDR3 DNA reads as TGTGCCAGCAGCATTCAGATAAACACTGAAGCTTTCTTT. Translating it yields CASSIQINTEAFF.

The chain has TRBV6-1 and TRBJ2-3; TRBD2 agrees at 9 bases. The CDR3 length is 18 residues. The germline V gene encodes CDR1 MNHNS and CDR2 SASEGT. After removal of 6 bases from V and 2 bases from J, the junction contained 15 bases not matched to a gene. CDR3 coding DNA: TGTGCCAGCAGGTCGGCGGGGGGGCCAGTCTCGGTCACAGATACGCAGTATTTT. Amino acids: CASRSAGGPVSVTDTQYF.

This clonotype was detected only a few times. This chain uses TRBV12-3 or TRBV12-4 with TRBJ2-4; 9 bases agree with TRBD1. The CDR3 has 16 amino acids. V lost 1 base, J lost 2 bases, and 3 bases stayed unmatched. CDR3 nucleotides: TGTGCCAGCAGTTTAGGGGGACAGGGTTCCAAAAACATTCAGTACTTC. It encodes CASSLGGQGSKNIQYF.